Listed below are T cell receptor beta chains from one sample, sequenced in a study of shared clonotypes between healthy human individuals. Generated by immunoSEQ multiplex PCR, the TCRdb table keeps only in-frame clones and is missing some. The sample yields approximately 2.3 million clones, over 90% seen once. Sequenced input: naive CD4+ T cells from PBMCs. The receptor set was obtained from a man between 18 and 29 years old in good health. Some clones in this sample may be carry-over from other donors' samples. The CDR3 runs from the conserved cysteine through the conserved F or W. D genes are given only for firm matches. Size is stated for part of the rows, as once, few or many counts, or as a class when the clone is expanded.

j_call clone_size v_call d_call cdr3_aa cdr3_nt
TRBJ2-1 . TRBV30 TRBD2 CAWRGLAGVGEQFF TGTGCCTGGAGGGGACTAGCGGGAGTAGGCGAGCAGTTCTTC
TRBJ1-1 . TRBV28 TRBD1 CASSPNRGPTEAFF TGTGCCAGCAGTCCCAACAGGGGGCCCACTGAAGCTTTCTTT
TRBJ1-2 . TRBV5-1 . CASSSRDASYGYTF TGCGCCAGCAGCTCAAGGGACGCCTCCTACGGCTACACCTTC
TRBJ1-5 . TRBV28 . CASSLDTRSNQPQHF TGTGCCAGCAGTTTGGACACCCGGAGCAATCAGCCCCAGCATTTT
TRBJ1-5 once TRBV7-3 . CASSLTPASFQPQHF TGTGCCAGCAGCTTAACCCCGGCCAGTTTTCAGCCCCAGCATTTT
TRBJ2-5 . TRBV19 . CASSKGGRTGETQYF TGTGCCAGTAGTAAGGGCGGGCGAACCGGAGAGACCCAGTACTTC
TRBJ2-4 . TRBV27 TRBD2 CASTYPCRDYQPLAKNIQYF TGTGCCAGCACCTACCCTTGTCGGGACTACCAACCCCTAGCCAAAAACATTCAGTACTTC
TRBJ1-1 few TRBV5-1 . CASSLPGPEAFF TGCGCCAGCAGCCTCCCGGGACCTGAAGCTTTCTTT
TRBJ2-2 once TRBV5-6 . CASSYGLSGTGELFF TGTGCCAGCAGCTATGGACTCTCGGGGACCGGGGAGCTGTTTTTT
TRBJ1-5 . TRBV28 TRBD1 CASSRGNQPQHF TGTGCCAGCAGCAGGGGGAATCAGCCCCAGCATTTT
TRBJ2-7 . TRBV29-1 . CSVRESEQYF TGCAGCGTTCGGGAGTCCGAGCAGTACTTC
TRBJ2-7 . TRBV28 . CASSNNYEQYF TGTGCCAGCAGCAACAACTACGAGCAGTACTTC
TRBJ1-1 . TRBV7-9 . CASSLILQKNTEAFF TGTGCCAGCAGCTTAATTTTGCAGAAGAACACTGAAGCTTTCTTT
TRBJ1-4 . TRBV5-1 TRBD1 CASSPEGTGVEKLFF TGCGCCAGCAGCCCGGAGGGGACAGGGGTTGAAAAACTGTTTTTT
TRBJ2-5 . TRBV2 . CASSGGVQETQYF TGTGCCAGCAGTGGGGGGGTACAAGAGACCCAGTACTTC
TRBJ2-7 once TRBV4-2 TRBD1 CASSQGQGAGEQYF TGTGCCAGCAGCCAGGGACAGGGGGCAGGCGAGCAGTACTTC
TRBJ2-2 . TRBV9 TRBD2 CASSGRLAGGELFF TGTGCCAGCAGCGGACGACTAGCGGGAGGGGAGCTGTTTTTT
TRBJ1-2 . TRBV18 . CASSQLEGTYGYTF TGTGCCAGCTCACAACTAGAGGGGACATATGGCTACACCTTC
TRBJ2-7 . TRBV5-1 . CASSPEAAVVEQYF TGCGCCAGCAGCCCGGAGGCAGCAGTGGTCGAGCAGTACTTC
TRBJ2-3 . TRBV10-1 TRBD1 CASSFTGGVTDTQYF TGCGCCAGCAGTTTTACAGGGGGAGTCACAGATACGCAGTATTTT
TRBJ1-1 once TRBV14 TRBD1 CASNLQGGVNTEAFF TGTGCCAGCAACCTACAGGGGGGAGTGAACACTGAAGCTTTCTTT
TRBJ2-1 . TRBV7-3 TRBD1 CASSPLDRVDEQFF TGTGCCAGCAGCCCCCTCGACAGGGTGGATGAGCAGTTCTTC
TRBJ2-1 . TRBV30 TRBD2 CAWRTSGSSEQFF TGTGCCTGGAGGACTAGCGGGAGTAGTGAGCAGTTCTTC
TRBJ1-5 . TRBV7-2 . CASSAGWTTDCHF TGTGCCAGCAGCGCGGGATGGACAACGGATTGCCATTTT
TRBJ2-7 . TRBV19 . CASSISAAHYEQYF TGTGCCAGTAGTATATCGGCAGCCCACTACGAGCAGTACTTC